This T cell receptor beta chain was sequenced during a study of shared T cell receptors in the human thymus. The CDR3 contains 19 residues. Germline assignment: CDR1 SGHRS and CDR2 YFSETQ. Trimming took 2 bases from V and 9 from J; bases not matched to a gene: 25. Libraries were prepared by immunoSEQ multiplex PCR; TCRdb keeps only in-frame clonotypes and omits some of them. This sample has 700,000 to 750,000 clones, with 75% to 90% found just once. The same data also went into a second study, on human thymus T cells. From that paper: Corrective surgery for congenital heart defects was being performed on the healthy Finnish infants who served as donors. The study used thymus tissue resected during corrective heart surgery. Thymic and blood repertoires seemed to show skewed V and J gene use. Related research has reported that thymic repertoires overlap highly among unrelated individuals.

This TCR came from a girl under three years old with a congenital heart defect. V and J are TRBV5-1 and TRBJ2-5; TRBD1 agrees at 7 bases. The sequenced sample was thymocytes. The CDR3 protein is CASSFDRALENSTAGAQYF. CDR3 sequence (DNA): TGCGCCAGCAGCTTCGACAGGGCTCTCGAGAATTCCACGGCCGGGGCCCAGTACTTC.